The clone carrying this TCR beta chain turned up a few times. Its antigen is unknown. This entry is derived from a study of beta chain features in type 1 diabetes. On the study more broadly: There was similarity between patients and healthy donors in age, gender and cell yields. Whole-study results and caveats: TCRB repertoires of naive, central memory and Treg cells appeared more similar among patients than among healthy donors.

The CDR3 has 14 residues. Per the germline V gene, CDR1 is LNHDA and CDR2 is SQIVND (reference sequence). V gave up 5 bases and J gave up 7 bases; unmatched junction bases: 7. It was one heparinised blood draw, averaging about 116 mL, that each donor gave. Expressed TCRB transcripts were sequenced, since all the RNA that had been isolated was reverse transcribed. Profiled with immunoSEQ multiplex PCR; TCRdb holds only in-frame clones, not every one. The profile shows approximately 380,000 clones, over 13% of them singletons. The TCR comes from a woman under 30 in good health. V and J are TRBV19 and TRBJ2-4, with 8 bases fitting TRBD1. The sequenced sample was naive CD4+ T cells from blood. CDR3 bases: TGTGCCAGTAGTGACCGGGACAGGTGGAACATTCAGTACTTC. Amino acid sequence: CASSDRDRWNIQYF.